The 2 T cell receptor beta chains reported below all come from one sample, sequenced in a study of CD8+ T cells in alopecia areata. RNA extraction and reverse transcription yielded cDNA as sequencing template. Sequenced by immunoSEQ multiplex PCR; TCRdb stores in-frame clones only, minus some. The sample records 75,000 to 100,000 clones, 35% to 45% being singletons. Sequencing was performed on CD4+ T cells sorted from blood. These receptors were collected from a human donor with alopecia areata.

This sequence joins TRBV10-3 and TRBJ2-7, with 8 nucleotides matching TRBD1. Germline CDR1 and CDR2: ENHRY and SYGVKD. The CDR3 totals 14 residues. Trimming removed 10 bases from V and 5 bases from J; junction bases left unmatched: 13. CDR3 DNA: TGTGCCACCAGGCCTCGGACAGGGTACAACGAGCAGTACTTC. Amino acid sequence: CATRPRTGYNEQYF.

The V gene is TRBV29-1, the J gene TRBJ1-1, with D tentatively TRBD1 (5 bases). Germline assignment: CDR1 SQVTM and CDR2 ANQGSEA. V was cut by 7 bases and J by 3 bases, with 18 bases left in between. This CDR3 comprises 14 residues. The CDR3 reads CSALGRVRYTEAFF. The CDR3 DNA reads as TGCAGCGCCCTGGGCAGGGTCAGATACACTGAAGCTTTCTTT.